These 8 T cell receptor beta chains were all obtained from the same sample, sequenced in a study of CD8 T cells in ankylosing spondylitis. Findings of the study overall: Characteristic of ankylosing spondylitis blood, it appeared, was a TCR beta motif comprising eight highly homologous variants.

Their antigens are not known. MiXCR was run by TCRdb on the 5' RACE reads, yielding one entry per CDR3 protein. The sample carries some 840,000 distinct CDR3 sequences, approximately 12% recorded once. The sample was blood, either unsorted or a sorted T cell fraction (not recorded which). These receptors were collected from a male donor with ankylosing spondylitis.

The V call is TRBV6-2 or TRBV6-3, the J call TRBJ2-5, with a possible D match to TRBD1 (5 bases). CDR3 size: 15 residues. The germline gives CDR1 MNHEY, CDR2 SVGEGT. The V end lost 1 base, the J end lost 1 base, and 10 bases lay between the germline ends. CDR3 nucleotide sequence: TGTGCCAGCAGTTACTACGACAGATCCCAAGAGACCCAGTACTTC. As protein: CASSYYDRSQETQYF.

This clonotype was counted between two and nine times. The V call is TRBV10-3, the J call TRBJ2-2, with a tentative D call TRBD1 (5 bases). In germline, CDR1 is ENHRY, CDR2 SYGVKD. V was shortened by 9 bases and J by 0 bases, with 11 bases between the two germline ends. CDR3 length equals 14 residues. The CDR3 loop is CAIKQVPNTGELFF. The CDR3 DNA sequence: TGTGCCATAAAACAGGTCCCGAACACCGGGGAGCTGTTTTTT.

This clonotype was recorded a few times. The V gene is TRBV20-1, the J gene TRBJ2-7, with D uncertain. This CDR3 has 12 amino acids. Germline V lookup: CDR1 DFQATT, CDR2 SNEGSKA (reference sequence). The CDR3, as DNA: TGCGGTTCGCTGGGTGAAGGCTACGAGCAGTACTTC. Translated: CGSLGEGYEQYF.

This clonotype showed up many times. This rearrangement joins TRBV20-1 to TRBJ1-2, with TRBD1 identical over 7 bases. CDR3 size: 13 residues. CDR1 and CDR2 (germline): DFQATT, SNEGSKA (reference sequence). Trimming at V came to 3 bases and at J to 2 bases, leaving 3 bases not matched to a gene. The CDR3 DNA sequence: TGCAGTGCTAGTCCGGACAGGAACTATGGCTACACCTTC. Translation: CSASPDRNYGYTF.

This clonotype appeared a few times. The rearrangement uses TRBV20-1 and TRBJ1-1; D might be TRBD1 (6 bases). The CDR3 loop spans 13 amino acids. V was pared by 3 bases and J by 5 bases, with 13 bases between. The germline V gene has CDR1 DFQATT and CDR2 SNEGSKA (reference sequence). The CDR3 protein is CSASWGAQTEAFF. CDR3 coding DNA: TGCAGTGCTAGTTGGGGGGCGCAAACTGAAGCTTTCTTT.

The V and J genes are TRBV2 and TRBJ1-1; no definite D call. Deletions cut 1 base from V and 7 bases from J, with 16 bases between. The CDR3 extends over 15 amino acids. Germline CDR1 SNHLY, CDR2 FYNNEI. CDR3 nucleotide sequence: TGTGCCAGCAGTGAAGGTACTTCCTTGGAAAGTGAAGCTTTCTTT. This gives the protein CASSEGTSLESEAFF.

The chain has TRBV7-2 and TRBJ2-7, with a possible D match to TRBD2 (6 bases). The CDR3 totals 14 residues. Per the germline V gene, CDR1 is SGHTA and CDR2 is FQGNSA. Between the trimmed V and J ends, which lost 3 bases and 7 bases, there was a span of 16 bases. This chain's CDR3 is CASSFLPGLYEQYF. The CDR3 region has the DNA TGTGCCAGCAGCTTCCTCCCGGGACTTTATGAGCAGTACTTC.

Comments on this clonotype: A much larger clone differs from this one at a single base, so this may be a read error. The rearrangement links TRBV29-1 to TRBJ2-5; 7 bases fit TRBD1. The CDR3 loop spans 14 amino acids. J lost 2 bases, V lost 8 bases, and 11 bases had no gene match. From germline, CDR1 is SQVTM and CDR2 ANQGSEA. The CDR3 protein is CSIRDSYLQETQYF. As DNA, the CDR3 is TGCAGCATTCGGGACAGTTATTTACAAGAGACCCAGTACTTC.